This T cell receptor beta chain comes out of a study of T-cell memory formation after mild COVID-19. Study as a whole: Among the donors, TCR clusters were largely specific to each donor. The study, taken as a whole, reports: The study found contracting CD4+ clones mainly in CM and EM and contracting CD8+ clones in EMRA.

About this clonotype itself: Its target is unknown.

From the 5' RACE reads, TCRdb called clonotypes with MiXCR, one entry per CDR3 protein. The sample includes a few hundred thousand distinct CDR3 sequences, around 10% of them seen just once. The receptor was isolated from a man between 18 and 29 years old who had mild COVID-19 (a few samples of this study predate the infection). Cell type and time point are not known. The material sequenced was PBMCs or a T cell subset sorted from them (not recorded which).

The CDR3 protein is CASSSTTGDQPQHF. CDR3 bases: TGTGCCAGCAGCTCGACGACAGGGGACCAGCCCCAGCATTTT. V gene TRBV7-2 combines with J gene TRBJ1-5, with 8 bases that match TRBD1. CDR3 length: 14 residues. Germline values: CDR1 SGHTA, CDR2 FQGNSA. Trimming removed 4 bases from V and 7 bases from J; junction bases left unmatched: 6.